The sequence of this TCR beta chain was determined in a study of PD-L1 blockade in urothelial cancer (dated by TCRdb to 2016 to 2017). For the wider study: Therapy was started in the mid-2010s for all patients, and atezolizumab 1,200 mg was administered intravenously every 3 weeks. Patients had an ECOG performance status of 0 or 1 and had received between 0 and 3 prior chemotherapy regimens. About 90% of the roughly 29 patients were identified as males with urothelial cancer of bladder origin, and a prior smoking history was reported by 18 of 29 patients. Pretreatment tumor samples, along with matched peripheral blood collected serially before and after atezolizumab treatment, underwent TCR sequencing. An exploratory multi-omic analysis was conducted of the somatic, immune and clinical correlates of response to PD-L1 blockade with atezolizumab in urothelial cancer. Blood samples were analyzed 3 weeks after the start of treatment (second dose) and 6 weeks after the start of treatment. Several patients achieved durable clinical benefit and 20 did not. Progression-free survival longer than 6 months counted as durable clinical benefit, and TCR features were additionally tested against both progression-free and overall survival. In the same patients who had TCR sequencing, pretreatment tumors also underwent whole exome sequencing and RNA sequencing. A median of roughly 140,000 T cells and around 81,000 unique TCRs was obtained from blood samples, and a median clonality of about 0.08 was observed. Pretreatment blood TCR-seq was available for about 30 patients, at least one posttreatment blood collection was obtained for some 24 patients, and tumor TCR-seq was available for some 24 patients. Summary of the overall study and its limitations: A pretreatment peripheral blood TCR clonality below the median was linked to improved progression-free and overall survival. Because the sample size was small (n ≈ 31) and many exploratory analyses were performed, the results are intended to be hypothesis-generating. At 3 weeks after the start of treatment, tumor-associated TCR clones in peripheral blood had expanded more in patients with durable benefit (n ≈ 20, p = 0.022).

In light of the paper, this sample's time point label describes: peripheral blood 6 weeks after treatment start. The cohort included about 27 patients with locally advanced or metastatic urothelial carcinoma who were treated at Memorial Sloan Kettering on a trial protocol. Peripheral blood mononuclear cells were collected pretreatment and during treatment, with between 1 and 8 total time points obtained per patient. The Qiagen DNeasy Blood extraction kit was used to purify genomic DNA from total PBMCs and from tumor samples. PBMCs were collected pretreatment and during treatment and were isolated and stored as previously described. The germline V gene (reference sequence) specifies LNHDA as CDR1 and SQIVND as CDR2. The trim is 1 base for V and 3 bases for J, with a gap of 10 bases between the germline ends. Including the terminal cysteine and phenylalanine, the CDR3 comprises 14 residues. Left in the record is the CDR3 DNA by itself, 42 bases read in frame from the first base.

Concerning this clone itself: It lacks a known antigen. There are no base qualities to consult, and no much larger clone falls within one base.

Synthetic TCR analog templates were spiked into each PCR so that absolute template abundance could be estimated from read counts. The immunoSEQ assay was used to amplify TCRbeta CDR3 regions from genomic DNA with bias-controlled V and J gene primers. Rearranged TCRbeta segments were sequenced at approximately 20X coverage. The published analysis was carried out like this. Clustering was used to correct sequencing errors, and CDR3s were annotated against IMGT to assign V, D and J genes. Downstream analyses used only productive TCRbeta rearrangements, leaving out any out-of-frame or stop-codon sequences. Clonality was calculated as one minus the Shannon entropy normalized by the log of the number of unique productive sequences. Clones differing between time points or between blood and tumor were identified by Fisher's exact test with Benjamini-Hochberg correction at adjusted p below 0.01. The table comes from immuneACCESS by way of TCRdb, which keeps in-frame sequences with V and J called. Part of the clones is missing from these tables; in studies checked, under half for an unresolved V gene and the rest for unknown reasons. V, J and clone size were drawn from that table, and D and trimming were deduced from the DNA. This sample holds over 40,000 clones; around 83% were observed only once. The top ten hold roughly 2.5% of the sample.

The chain employs TRBV19 and TRBJ2-7; TRBD1 is a weak D gene call, 5 bases matching. The sequence derives from a man in his 70s with urothelial cancer. Specimen: PBMCs, collected around atezolizumab (anti-PD-L1) treatment. The CDR3 here reads CASSIGRQGYEQYF. The sequence in DNA is TGTGCCAGTAGTATAGGGCGTCAGGGCTACGAGCAGTACTTC.